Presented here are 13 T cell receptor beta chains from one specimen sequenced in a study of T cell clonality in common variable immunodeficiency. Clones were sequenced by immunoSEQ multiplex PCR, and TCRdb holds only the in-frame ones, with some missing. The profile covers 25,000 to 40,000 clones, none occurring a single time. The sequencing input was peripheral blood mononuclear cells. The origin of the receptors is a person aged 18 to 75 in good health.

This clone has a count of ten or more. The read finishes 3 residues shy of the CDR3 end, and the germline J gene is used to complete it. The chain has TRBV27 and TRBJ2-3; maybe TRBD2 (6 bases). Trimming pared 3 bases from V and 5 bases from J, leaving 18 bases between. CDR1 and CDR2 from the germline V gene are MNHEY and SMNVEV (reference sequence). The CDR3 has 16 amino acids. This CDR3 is CASSLNLANRGDTQYF. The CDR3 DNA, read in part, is TGTGCCAGCAGTTTGAATCTAGCGAATCGAGGAGATACG.

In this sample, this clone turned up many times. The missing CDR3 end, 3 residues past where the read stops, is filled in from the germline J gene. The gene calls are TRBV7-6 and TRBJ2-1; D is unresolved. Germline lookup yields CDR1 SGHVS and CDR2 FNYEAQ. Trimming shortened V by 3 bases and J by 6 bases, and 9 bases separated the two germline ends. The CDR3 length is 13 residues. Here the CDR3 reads CASSLSPGNEQFF. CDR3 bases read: TGTGCCAGCAGCTTGAGCCCCGGCAATGAG.

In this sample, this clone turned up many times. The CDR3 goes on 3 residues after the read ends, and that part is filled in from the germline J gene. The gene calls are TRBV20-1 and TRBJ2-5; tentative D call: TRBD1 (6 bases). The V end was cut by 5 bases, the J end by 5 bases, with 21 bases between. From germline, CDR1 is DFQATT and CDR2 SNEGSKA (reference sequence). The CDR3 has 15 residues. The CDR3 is CSASAGNRAGETQYF. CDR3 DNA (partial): TGCAGTGCTTCGGCTGGGAACAGGGCTGGGGAGACC.

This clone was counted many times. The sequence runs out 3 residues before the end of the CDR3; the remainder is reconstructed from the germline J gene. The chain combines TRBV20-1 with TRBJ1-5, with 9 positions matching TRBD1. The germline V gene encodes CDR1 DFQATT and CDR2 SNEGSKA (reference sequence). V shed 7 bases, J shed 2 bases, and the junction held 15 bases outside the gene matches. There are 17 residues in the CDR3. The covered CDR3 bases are TGCAGTGGCAGTTCCGGGACAGGGTCGGTTGGCAATCAGCCC. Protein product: CSGSSGTGSVGNQP. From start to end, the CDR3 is CSGSSGTGSVGNQPQHF.

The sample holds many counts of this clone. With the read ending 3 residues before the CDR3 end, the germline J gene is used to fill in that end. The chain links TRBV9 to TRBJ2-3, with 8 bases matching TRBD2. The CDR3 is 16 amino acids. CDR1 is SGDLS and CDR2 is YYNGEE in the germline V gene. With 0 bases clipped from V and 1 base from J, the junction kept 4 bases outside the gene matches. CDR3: CASSVESGGGTDTQYF. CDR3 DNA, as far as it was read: TGTGCCAGCAGCGTAGAGAGCGGGGGTGGCACAGATACG.

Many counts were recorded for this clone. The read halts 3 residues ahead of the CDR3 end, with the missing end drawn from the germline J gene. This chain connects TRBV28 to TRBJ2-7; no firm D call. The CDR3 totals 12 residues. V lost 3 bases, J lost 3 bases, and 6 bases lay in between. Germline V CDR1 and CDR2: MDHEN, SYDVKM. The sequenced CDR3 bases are TGTGCCAGCAGTTTCCAGAACTACGAG. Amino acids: CASSFQNYE. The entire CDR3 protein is CASSFQNYEQYF.

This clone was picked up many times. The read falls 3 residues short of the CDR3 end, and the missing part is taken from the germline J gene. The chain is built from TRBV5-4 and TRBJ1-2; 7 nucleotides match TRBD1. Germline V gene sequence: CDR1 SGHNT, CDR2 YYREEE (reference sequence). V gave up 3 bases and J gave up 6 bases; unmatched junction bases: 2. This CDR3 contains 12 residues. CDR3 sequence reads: CASSSGQDGYTF. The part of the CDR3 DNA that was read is TGTGCCAGCAGCTCAGGACAGGATGGC. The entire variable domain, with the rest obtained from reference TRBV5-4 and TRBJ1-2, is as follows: ETGVTQSPTHLIKTRGQQVTLRCSSQSGHNTVSWYQQALGQGPQFIFQYYREEENGRGNFPPRFSGLQFPNYSSELNVNALELDDSALYLCASSSGQDGYTFGSGTRLTVV.

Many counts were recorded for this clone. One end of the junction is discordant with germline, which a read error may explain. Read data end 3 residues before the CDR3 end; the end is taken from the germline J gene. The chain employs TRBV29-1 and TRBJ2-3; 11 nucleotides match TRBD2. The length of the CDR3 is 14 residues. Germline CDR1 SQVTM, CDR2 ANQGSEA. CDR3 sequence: CSASSGGGTDAQYF. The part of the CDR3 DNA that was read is TGCAGCGCCAGTAGCGGGGGGGGCACAGATGCG.

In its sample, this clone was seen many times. Incomplete CDR3 DNA: TGTGCCACCAACAAGACAATGAACACCGGGGAG. Amino acid sequence: CATNKTMNTGE. Given in full, the CDR3 is CATNKTMNTGELFF. This chain joins TRBV24-1 and TRBJ2-2, with D uncertain. The read gets to within 3 residues of the CDR3 end, and the germline J gene fills in the rest. The CDR3 is 14 residues long. V gave up 8 bases and J gave up 1 base, with 10 bases separating them. Germline CDR1 reads KGHDR; CDR2 reads SFDVKD.

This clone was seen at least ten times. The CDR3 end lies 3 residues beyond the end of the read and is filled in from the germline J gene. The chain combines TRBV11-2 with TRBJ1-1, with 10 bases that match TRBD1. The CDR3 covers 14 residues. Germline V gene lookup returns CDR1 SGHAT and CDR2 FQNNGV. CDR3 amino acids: CASRGDRGPVGAFF. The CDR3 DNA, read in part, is TGTGCCAGCAGGGGCGACAGGGGGCCAGTGGGA. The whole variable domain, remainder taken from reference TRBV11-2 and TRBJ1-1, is EAGVAQSPRYKIIEKRQSVAFWCNPISGHATLYWYQQILGQGPKLLIQFQNNGVVDDSQLPKDRFSAERLKGVDSTLKIQPAKLEDSAVYLCASRGDRGPVGAFFGQGTRLTVV.

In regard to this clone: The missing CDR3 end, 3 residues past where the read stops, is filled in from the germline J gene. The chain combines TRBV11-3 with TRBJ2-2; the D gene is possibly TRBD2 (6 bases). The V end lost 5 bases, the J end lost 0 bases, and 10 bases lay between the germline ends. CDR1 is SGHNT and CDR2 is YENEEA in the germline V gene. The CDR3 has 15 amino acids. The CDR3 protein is CASSPGGANTGELFF. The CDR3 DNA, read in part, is TGTGCCAGCAGCCCCGGGGGAGCGAACACCGGGGAG.

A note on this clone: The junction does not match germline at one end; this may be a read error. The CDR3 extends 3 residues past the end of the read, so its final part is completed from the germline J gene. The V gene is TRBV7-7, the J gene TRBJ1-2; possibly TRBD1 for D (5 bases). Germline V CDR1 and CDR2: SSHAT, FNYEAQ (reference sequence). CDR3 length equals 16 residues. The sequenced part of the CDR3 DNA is TGTGCTAGCAGCGTGGGACTAGCGGTTTCGGGCAATGAA. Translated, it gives CASSVGLAVSGNE. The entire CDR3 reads CASSVGLAVSGNEYTF.

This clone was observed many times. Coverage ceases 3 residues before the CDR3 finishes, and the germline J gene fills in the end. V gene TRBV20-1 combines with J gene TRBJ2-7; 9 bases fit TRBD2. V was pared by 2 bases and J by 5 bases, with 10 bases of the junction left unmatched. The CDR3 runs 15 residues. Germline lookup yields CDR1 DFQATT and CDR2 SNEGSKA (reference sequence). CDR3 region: CSARTPGLANDEQYF. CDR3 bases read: TGCAGTGCTAGAACTCCGGGACTAGCAAATGACGAG.